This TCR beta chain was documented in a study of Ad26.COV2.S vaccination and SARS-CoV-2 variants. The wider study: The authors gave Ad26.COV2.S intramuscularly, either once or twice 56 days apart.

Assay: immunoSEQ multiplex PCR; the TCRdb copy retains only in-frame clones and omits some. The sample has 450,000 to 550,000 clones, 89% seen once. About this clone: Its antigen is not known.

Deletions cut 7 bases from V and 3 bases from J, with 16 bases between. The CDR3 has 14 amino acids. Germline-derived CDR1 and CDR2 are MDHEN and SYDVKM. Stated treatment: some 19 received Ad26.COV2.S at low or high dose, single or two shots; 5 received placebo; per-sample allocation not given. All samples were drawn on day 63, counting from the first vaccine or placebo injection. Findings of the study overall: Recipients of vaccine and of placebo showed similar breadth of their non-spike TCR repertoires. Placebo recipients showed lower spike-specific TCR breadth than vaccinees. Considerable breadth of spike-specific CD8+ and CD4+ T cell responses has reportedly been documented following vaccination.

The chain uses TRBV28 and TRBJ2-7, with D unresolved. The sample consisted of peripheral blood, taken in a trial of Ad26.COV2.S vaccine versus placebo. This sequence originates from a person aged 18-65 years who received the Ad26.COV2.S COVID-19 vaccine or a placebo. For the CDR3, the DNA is TGTGCCAGCACCCCCCCGGTGGGCGGCTACGAGCAGTACTTC. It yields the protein CASTPPVGGYEQYF.